The clone carrying this T cell receptor (beta chain) was counted only a few times. The CDR3 consists of 17 residues. Per the germline V gene, CDR1 is MNHEY and CDR2 is SVGEGT. With V trimmed by 4 bases and J by 6 bases, 18 bases remained unmatched. Each patient went into thyroid surgery without having received any treatment. With MiXCR, TCRdb reprocessed the PCR reads. The sample records approximately 90,000 clones, roughly 13% being singletons. The data belong to a study of metastatic and nonmetastatic thyroid tumors. The rearrangement links TRBV6-2 or TRBV6-3 to TRBJ2-7; 7 nucleotides match TRBD1. The TCR was taken from a female donor with papillary thyroid cancer or a benign thyroid nodule (not recorded which). Some clones in this sample may be carry-over from other donors' samples. The source material was blood. This chain's CDR3 is CASSLNRGLERVREQYF. For the CDR3, the DNA is TGTGCCAGCAGTTTGAACAGGGGTTTAGAGCGAGTACGCGAGCAGTACTTC.